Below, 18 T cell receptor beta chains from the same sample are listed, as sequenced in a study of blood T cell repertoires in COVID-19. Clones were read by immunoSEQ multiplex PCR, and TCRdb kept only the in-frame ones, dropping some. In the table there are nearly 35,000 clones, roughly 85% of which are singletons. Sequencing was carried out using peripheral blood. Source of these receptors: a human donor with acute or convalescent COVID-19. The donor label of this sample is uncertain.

The DNA of the CDR3 is TGTGCCGGGATAACAGTGAACACTGAAGCTTTCTTT. Protein product: CAGITVNTEAFF. The rearrangement uses TRBV30 and TRBJ1-1; D gene ambiguous. Between the trimmed V and J ends, which lost 8 bases and 0 bases, there was a span of 10 bases. Germline V gives CDR1 GTSNPN, CDR2 SVGIG (reference sequence). The CDR3 extends over 12 amino acids. Full variable domain (missing parts from reference TRBV30 and TRBJ1-1): SQTIHQWPATLVQPVGSPLSLECTVEGTSNPNLYWYRQAAGRGLQLLFYSVGIGQISSEVPQNLSASRPQDRQFILSSKKLLLSDSGFYLCAGITVNTEAFFGQGTRLTVV.

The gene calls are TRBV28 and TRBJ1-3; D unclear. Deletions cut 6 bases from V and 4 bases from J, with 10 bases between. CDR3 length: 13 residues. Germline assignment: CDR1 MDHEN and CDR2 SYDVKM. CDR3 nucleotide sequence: TGTGCCAGCAGACTGCAAAAAGGAAACACCATATATTTT. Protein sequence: CASRLQKGNTIYF.

The chain's CDR3 is CTSSQDTSGRGGDEQFF. The CDR3 nucleotides are TGCACCAGCAGCCAGGATACTAGCGGGAGGGGAGGGGATGAGCAGTTCTTC. The chain combines TRBV1 with TRBJ2-1; the table names TRBD2, a call not compared with the DNA. TRBV1 constitutes a pseudogene. The CDR3 is made up of 17 amino acids.

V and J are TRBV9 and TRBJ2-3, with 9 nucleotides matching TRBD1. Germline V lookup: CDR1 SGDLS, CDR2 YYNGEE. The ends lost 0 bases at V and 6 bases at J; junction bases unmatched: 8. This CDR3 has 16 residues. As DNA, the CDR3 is TGTGCCAGCAGCGTAGGCAGGACAGGGGCTCCGGATACGCAGTATTTT. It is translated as CASSVGRTGAPDTQYF.

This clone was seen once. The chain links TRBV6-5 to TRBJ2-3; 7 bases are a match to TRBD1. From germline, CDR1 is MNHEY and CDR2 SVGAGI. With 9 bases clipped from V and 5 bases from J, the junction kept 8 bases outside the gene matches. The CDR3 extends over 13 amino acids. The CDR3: CASRDSSGDTQYF. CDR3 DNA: TGTGCCAGTCGGGACAGCTCGGGAGATACGCAGTATTTT.

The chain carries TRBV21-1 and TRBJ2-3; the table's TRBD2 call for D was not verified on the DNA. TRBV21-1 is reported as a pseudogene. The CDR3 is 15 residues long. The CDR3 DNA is TGTGCCAGCAGCAACGGGACTGCTCAACGGGATACGCAGTATTTT. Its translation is CASSNGTAQRDTQYF.

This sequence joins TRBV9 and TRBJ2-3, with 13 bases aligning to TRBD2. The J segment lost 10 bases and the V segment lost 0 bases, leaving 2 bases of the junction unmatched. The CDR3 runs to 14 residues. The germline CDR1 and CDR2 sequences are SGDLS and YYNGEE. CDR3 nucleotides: TGTGCCAGCAGCGTAGGGACTAGCGGGGGTGCGCAGTATTTT. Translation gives CASSVGTSGGAQYF.

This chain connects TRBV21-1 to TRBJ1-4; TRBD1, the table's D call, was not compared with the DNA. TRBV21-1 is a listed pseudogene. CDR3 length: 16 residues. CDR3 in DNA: TGTGCCAGCAGCAAAGTAGGCAGGTTTTATAATGAAAAACTGTTTTTT. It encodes CASSKVGRFYNEKLFF.

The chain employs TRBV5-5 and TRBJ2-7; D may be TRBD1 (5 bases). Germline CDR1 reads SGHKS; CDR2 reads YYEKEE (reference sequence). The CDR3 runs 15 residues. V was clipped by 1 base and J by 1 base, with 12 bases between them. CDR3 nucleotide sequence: TGTGCCAGCAGCTTGTCAGCAGGGAATTCCTACGAGCAGTACTTC. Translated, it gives CASSLSAGNSYEQYF.

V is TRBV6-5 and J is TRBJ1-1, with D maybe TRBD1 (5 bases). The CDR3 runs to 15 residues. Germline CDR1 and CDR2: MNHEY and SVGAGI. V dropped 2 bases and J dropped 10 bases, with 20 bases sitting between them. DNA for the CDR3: TGTGCCAGCAGTTACACCGCCCATGGGGCTTCCCGAGCTTTCTTT. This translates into CASSYTAHGASRAFF.

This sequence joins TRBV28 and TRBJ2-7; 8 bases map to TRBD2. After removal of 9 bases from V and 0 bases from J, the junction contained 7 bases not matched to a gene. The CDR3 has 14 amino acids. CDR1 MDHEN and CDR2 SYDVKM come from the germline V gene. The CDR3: CASQGSGSSYEQYF. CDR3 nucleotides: TGTGCCAGTCAAGGAAGCGGGAGCTCCTACGAGCAGTACTTC.

The chain's CDR3 is CASSQQVDGNTIYF. Here the CDR3 DNA reads TGTGCCAGCAGCCAGCAGGTAGATGGAAACACCATATATTTT. The chain employs TRBV14 and TRBJ1-3; D ambiguous. V lost 3 bases to trimming and J lost 3 bases, with 9 bases between them. This CDR3 has 14 residues. Germline loops: CDR1 SGHDN, CDR2 FVKESK.

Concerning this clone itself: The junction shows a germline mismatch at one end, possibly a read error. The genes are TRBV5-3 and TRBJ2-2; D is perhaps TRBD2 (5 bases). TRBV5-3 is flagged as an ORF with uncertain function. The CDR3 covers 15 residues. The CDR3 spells CARSLGTSEHRGAVF. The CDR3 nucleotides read TGTGCCAGAAGCTTGGGGACCTCTGAACACCGGGGAGCTGTTTTT.

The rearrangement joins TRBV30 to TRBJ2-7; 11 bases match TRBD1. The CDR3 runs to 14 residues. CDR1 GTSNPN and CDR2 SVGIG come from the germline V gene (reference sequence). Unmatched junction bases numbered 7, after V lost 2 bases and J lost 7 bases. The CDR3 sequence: CAWSTGQGAQEQYF. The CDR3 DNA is TGTGCCTGGAGTACCGGACAGGGGGCACAAGAGCAGTACTTC.

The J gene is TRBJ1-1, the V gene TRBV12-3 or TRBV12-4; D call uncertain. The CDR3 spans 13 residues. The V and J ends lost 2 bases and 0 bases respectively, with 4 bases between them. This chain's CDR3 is CASSLSMNTEAFF. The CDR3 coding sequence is TGTGCCAGCAGTTTATCAATGAACACTGAAGCTTTCTTT.

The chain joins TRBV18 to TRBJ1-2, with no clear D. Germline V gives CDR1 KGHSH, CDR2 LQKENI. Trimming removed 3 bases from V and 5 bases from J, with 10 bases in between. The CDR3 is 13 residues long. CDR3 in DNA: TGTGCCAGCTCACCGGGCGGGGAATATGGCTACACCTTC. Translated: CASSPGGEYGYTF.

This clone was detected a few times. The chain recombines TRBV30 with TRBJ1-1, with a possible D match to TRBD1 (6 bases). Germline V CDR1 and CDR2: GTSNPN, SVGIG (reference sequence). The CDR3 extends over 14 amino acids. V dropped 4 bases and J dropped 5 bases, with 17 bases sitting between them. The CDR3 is CAWTQYRVKTEAFF. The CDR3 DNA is TGTGCCTGGACCCAGTACAGGGTCAAGACTGAAGCTTTCTTT.

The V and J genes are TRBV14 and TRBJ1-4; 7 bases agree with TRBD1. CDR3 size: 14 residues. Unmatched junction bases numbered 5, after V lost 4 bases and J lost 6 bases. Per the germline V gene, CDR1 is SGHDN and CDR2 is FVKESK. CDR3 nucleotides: TGTGCCAGCAGCCCAAGGGGGCAGGATGAAAAACTGTTTTTT. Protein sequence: CASSPRGQDEKLFF.